A single sample gave rise to the 23 T cell receptor beta chains below, sequenced in a study of identical twins. TCRdb ran MiXCR on the 5' RACE reads and lists one entry per CDR3 protein. The top ten clones hold 0.35% to 0.45% of a sample with about 530,000 distinct CDR3 sequences, roughly 15% of them seen once. These records were also assigned to another study, of yellow fever vaccine responses in identical twins.

The sequenced sample was CD4+ T cells sorted from blood. The receptors were gathered from a woman between 18 and 30 years old in good health.

This chain connects TRBV11-3 to TRBJ2-3; 9 bases are shared with TRBD1. The CDR3 extends over 15 amino acids. Per germline, CDR1 SGHNT and CDR2 YENEEA. Germline trimming cut 5 bases from V and 4 bases from J; bases unmatched to any gene: 7. The CDR3 region is CASSPGTGSADTQYF. DNA of the CDR3: TGTGCCAGCAGCCCCGGGACAGGGTCTGCAGATACGCAGTATTTT.

The chain carries TRBV3-1 and TRBJ2-3, with D possibly being TRBD2 (5 bases). V lost 4 bases and J lost 5, with 16 bases in between. The CDR3 loop spans 15 amino acids. CDR1 and CDR2 (germline): LGHDT, YNNKEL (reference sequence). The CDR3 here is CASSPRTSAGDTQYF. The CDR3 DNA reads as TGTGCCAGCAGCCCCCGGACTTCCGCTGGAGATACGCAGTATTTT.

This clonotype occurred a few times. The chain employs TRBV10-3 and TRBJ2-3, with D perhaps matching TRBD2 (6 bases). Germline loops: CDR1 ENHRY, CDR2 SYGVKD. The CDR3 has 15 residues. Trimming removed 6 bases from V and 0 bases from J, with 13 bases in between. CDR3 region: CAIRDLGTSTDTQYF. CDR3 DNA sequence: TGTGCCATCAGGGATTTAGGGACTAGCACAGATACGCAGTATTTT.

This chain links TRBV6-1 with TRBJ2-7; 12 bases align to TRBD2. In germline, CDR1 is MNHNS, CDR2 SASEGT. J gave up 6 bases and V 8 bases, and 8 bases lay outside the gene matches. The CDR3 spans 14 residues. The CDR3 DNA is TGTGCCAGCGGGAGACTAGCGGGAGAGGTCGAGCAGTACTTC. It translates to CASGRLAGEVEQYF.

V is TRBV28 and J is TRBJ2-7; 12 nucleotides match TRBD2. The germline gives CDR1 MDHEN, CDR2 SYDVKM. Trimming at V came to 3 bases and at J to 0 bases, leaving 12 bases not matched to a gene. This CDR3 has 19 residues. CDR3 sequence reads: CASSFYAGGLAGSSYEQYF. In DNA form, the CDR3 reads TGTGCCAGCAGTTTCTACGCCGGGGGACTAGCGGGTTCCTCCTACGAGCAGTACTTC.

The chain has TRBV3-1 and TRBJ1-1, with no clear D. V lost 2 bases, J lost 1 base, and 8 bases lay in between. Germline V gene sequence: CDR1 LGHDT, CDR2 YNNKEL (reference sequence). The CDR3 runs to 14 residues. CDR3 DNA sequence: TGTGCCAGCAGCCAAAATGGACCGAACACTGAAGCTTTCTTT. Amino acid sequence: CASSQNGPNTEAFF.

This clonotype was seen a few times. The chain couples TRBV7-9 to TRBJ2-1, with TRBD2 matching 8 bases. Looked up from germline, CDR1 is SEHNR and CDR2 is FQNEAQ (reference sequence). V trimming: 5 bases; J trimming: 2 bases; junction bases outside the gene matches: 11. The CDR3 covers 17 residues. CDR3 nucleotide sequence: TGTGCCAGCAGCCGGAGAATGGGACTAGGCCCCTACAATGAGCAGTTCTTC. Translation: CASSRRMGLGPYNEQFF.

This clonotype was seen many times. J is TRBJ2-3 and V is TRBV12-3 or TRBV12-4; 7 nucleotides agree with TRBD2. The CDR3 sequence is 14 residues long. Germline trimming cut 6 bases from V and 1 base from J; bases unmatched to any gene: 4. The CDR3, as DNA: TGTGCCAGCAGGCAACGGGAGGGCACAGATACGCAGTATTTT. Its translation is CASRQREGTDTQYF.

J is TRBJ2-3 and V is TRBV18, with 7 bases matching TRBD1. The length of the CDR3 is 15 residues. CDR1 and CDR2 from the germline V gene are KGHSH and LQKENI. The V and J ends lost 6 bases and 3 bases, in that order; junction bases with no gene match: 9. CDR3 DNA sequence: TGTGCCAGCTCGAGAATCCGGGACAGTACAGATACGCAGTATTTT. It encodes CASSRIRDSTDTQYF.

This clonotype came up a few times. The rearrangement links TRBV3-1 to TRBJ1-2; TRBD1 might be the D (6 bases). CDR1 is LGHDT and CDR2 is YNNKEL in the germline V gene (reference sequence). The V gene lost 1 base and the J gene lost 6 bases, with 15 bases spanning the gap. This CDR3 region has 15 residues. The CDR3, as DNA: TGTGCCAGCAGCCAAGGACTGTGGGGGGCTGATGGCTACACCTTC. Residues: CASSQGLWGADGYTF.

The chain has TRBV7-8 and TRBJ2-2; 7 positions match TRBD1. The CDR3 runs to 16 residues. The junction had 4 bases not matched to a gene; V was cut back by 3 bases and J by 0 bases. The germline gives CDR1 SGHVS, CDR2 FQNEAQ. CDR3 in amino acids: CASSLDRRSNTGELFF. CDR3 DNA: TGTGCCAGCAGCTTGGACAGGAGATCGAACACCGGGGAGCTGTTTTTT.

This sequence joins TRBV12-3 or TRBV12-4 and TRBJ2-2; TRBD1 matches 8 bases. The V and J ends lost 5 bases and 1 base, in that order; junction bases with no gene match: 6. CDR3 length: 16 residues. The CDR3 spells CASSPSGGGNTGELFF. CDR3 coding DNA: TGTGCCAGCAGTCCCTCAGGGGGCGGGAACACCGGGGAGCTGTTTTTT.

This clonotype came up a few times. This chain uses TRBV27 with TRBJ2-1; D may correspond to TRBD1 or TRBD2 (5 bases each). The V gene's germline CDR1 is MNHEY and CDR2 SMNVEV (reference sequence). The CDR3 has 16 amino acids. Trimming left V 6 bases short and J 4 bases short, with 19 bases between. CDR3 sequence: CASRVTGTTPYNEQFF. The CDR3 region has the DNA TGTGCCAGCAGAGTGACCGGGACCACACCATACAATGAGCAGTTCTTC.

This clonotype has at least ten counts. The J gene is TRBJ2-1, the V gene TRBV11-3; D is undetermined. Trimming stripped 2 bases from V and 7 bases from J, with 9 bases between. Germline-derived CDR1 and CDR2 are SGHNT and YENEEA. CDR3 length: 13 residues. The CDR3 DNA is TGTGCCAGCAGCTTAAGCCCGACGAATGAGCAGTTCTTC. This codes for CASSLSPTNEQFF.

This clonotype was seen a few times. This sequence joins TRBV5-8 and TRBJ2-5, with D tentatively TRBD1 (5 bases). Germline CDR1 SGHTS, CDR2 YDEGEE. CDR3 length: 12 amino acids. Between the trimmed V and J ends, which lost 5 bases and 6 bases, there was a span of 11 bases. CDR3 DNA: TGTGCCAGCAGGTGGCAGGGCCAGACCCAGTACTTC. Translating gives CASRWQGQTQYF. Variable domain in full (rest from reference TRBV5-8 and TRBJ2-5): EAGVTQSPTHLIKTRGQQATLRCSPISGHTSVYWYQQALGLGLQFLLWYDEGEERNRGNFPPRFSGRQFPNYSSELNVNALELEDSALYLCASRWQGQTQYFGPGTRLLVL.

This clonotype was picked up a small number of times. V usage is TRBV7-2 and J usage is TRBJ2-2, with D unresolved. The germline V gene encodes CDR1 SGHTA and CDR2 FQGNSA. The germline V and J ends were trimmed by 5 bases and 4 bases, with 14 bases remaining between them. This CDR3 comprises 15 residues. The CDR3 DNA follows: TGTGCCAGCAGCCAAACCGGGCAAGGCACCGGGGAGCTGTTTTTT. Amino acid sequence: CASSQTGQGTGELFF.

The chain has TRBV5-1 and TRBJ2-7; TRBD2 matches 15 bases. Germline V gene sequence: CDR1 SGHRS, CDR2 YFSETQ. J gave up 3 bases and V 4 bases, and 8 bases lay outside the gene matches. The length of the CDR3 is 17 residues. The CDR3 region is CASSPGLAGGPVYEQYV. The DNA for the CDR3 is TGCGCCAGCAGCCCGGGACTAGCGGGGGGACCAGTCTACGAGCAGTACGTC.

The chain recombines TRBV28 with TRBJ2-7; possibly TRBD1 for D (7 bases). V was pared by 5 bases and J by 2 bases, with 19 bases between. Germline V gives CDR1 MDHEN, CDR2 SYDVKM. The CDR3 length is 16 residues. The CDR3 sequence is CASSPGDRDFTYEQYF. CDR3 DNA sequence: TGTGCCAGCAGTCCCGGAGACAGGGACTTTACCTACGAGCAGTACTTC. Using reference TRBV28 and TRBJ2-7 for the parts outside the CDR3, the full variable domain is DVKVTQSSRYLVKRTGEKVFLECVQDMDHENMFWYRQDPGLGLRLIYFSYDVKMKEKGDIPEGYSVSREKKERFSLILESASTNQTSMYLCASSPGDRDFTYEQYFGPGTRLTVT.

The rearrangement joins TRBV7-9 to TRBJ2-1; a possible D gene is TRBD1 (6 bases). Trimming took 5 bases from V and 1 from J, leaving 9 bases between them. Germline V gives CDR1 SEHNR, CDR2 FQNEAQ (reference sequence). The CDR3 is made up of 14 amino acids. CDR3 coding DNA: TGTGCCAGCAGCAAAGACAGGTCCTACAATGAGCAGTTCTTC. This gives the protein CASSKDRSYNEQFF.

This clonotype appeared a few times. The rearrangement links TRBV28 to TRBJ2-5; 8 bases match TRBD1. The V gene's germline CDR1 is MDHEN and CDR2 SYDVKM. J was trimmed by 0 bases and V by 2 bases; bases with no gene match: 2. This CDR3 has 15 amino acids. The CDR3 loop reads CASSLTGGNQETQYF. In DNA form, the CDR3 reads TGTGCCAGCAGTTTAACAGGGGGTAACCAAGAGACCCAGTACTTC.

In nucleotides, the CDR3 is TGTGCCAGTAGTATGCGGTCCCCCGCTTCGAATGAGCAGTTCTTC. This translates into CASSMRSPASNEQFF. The V call is TRBV19, the J call TRBJ2-1, with D unclear. The V and J ends lost 3 bases and 7 bases respectively, with 16 bases between them. The CDR3 length is 15 residues. Looked up from germline, CDR1 is LNHDA and CDR2 is SQIVND (reference sequence).

The J gene is TRBJ2-2, the V gene TRBV28; either TRBD1 or TRBD2 may supply D (5 bases each). V was shortened by 5 bases and J by 1 base, with 17 bases between the two germline ends. The germline V gene encodes CDR1 MDHEN and CDR2 SYDVKM. CDR3 length: 17 amino acids. CDR3 loop: CASSHDPRDENTGELFF. The CDR3 DNA follows: TGTGCCAGCAGTCACGACCCCAGGGACGAGAACACCGGGGAGCTGTTTTTT.

Many counts were recorded for this clonotype. The chain joins TRBV5-5 to TRBJ1-1; D not resolved. This CDR3 contains 13 residues. The germline gives CDR1 SGHKS, CDR2 YYEKEE (reference sequence). V dropped 1 base and J dropped 4 bases, with 8 bases sitting between them. The CDR3 DNA reads as TGTGCCAGCAGCTTGTTGGCACTCACTGAAGCTTTCTTT. This translates into CASSLLALTEAFF.